Below are 31 T cell receptor beta chains sequenced from a single sample in a study of CD8+ T cells in alopecia areata. The sequencing template was cDNA reverse transcribed from extracted RNA. Sequencing was performed with immunoSEQ multiplex PCR; in TCRdb, only in-frame clones are kept and a portion is missing. The profile shows roughly 250,000 clones, 60% of them singletons. As to treatment: oral pan-JAK inhibitor, 5-10 mg twice daily. The sequenced sample was CD4+ T cells sorted from blood, obtained around week 54, from a patient treated with tofacitinib. The receptors derive from a human donor with alopecia areata.

In this sample, this clone turned up a few times. CDR3 region: CASKPPGHRPGTLHF. The DNA of the CDR3 is TGTGCCAGCAAGCCCCCAGGACACCGTCCGGGGACCCTCCACTTT. The rearrangement joins TRBV6-6 to TRBJ1-6; perhaps TRBD1 as D (5 bases). V shed 7 bases and J shed 14 bases, with 24 bases lying between them. This CDR3 has 15 residues. Germline CDR1 MNHNY, CDR2 SVGAGI (reference sequence).

This chain joins TRBV9 and TRBJ2-7; TRBD1 matches at 8 bases. The junction had 14 bases not matched to a gene; V was cut back by 0 bases and J by 3 bases. Germline assignment: CDR1 SGDLS and CDR2 YYNGEE. The CDR3 is 18 residues long. In DNA form, the CDR3 reads TGTGCCAGCAGCGTAGGTCCGATCCCCGGACAGGGTCTCTACGAGCAGTACTTC. Translation: CASSVGPIPGQGLYEQYF.

This clone showed up just a few times. This CDR3 is CSVVVNVYEQYF. The DNA of the CDR3 is TGCAGCGTTGTGGTAAACGTTTACGAGCAGTACTTC. This chain joins TRBV29-1 and TRBJ2-7, with unresolved D. The CDR3 runs 12 residues. CDR1 SQVTM and CDR2 ANQGSEA come from the germline V gene. Trimming shortened V by 4 bases and J by 4 bases, and 11 bases separated the two germline ends.

The table lists this clone with a count of one. This sequence joins TRBV4-3 and TRBJ2-5, with D perhaps assigned TRBD1 or TRBD2 (6 bases each). V shed 0 bases and J shed 5 bases, with 22 bases lying between them. The CDR3 sequence is 18 residues long. Germline values: CDR1 LGHNA, CDR2 YSLEER. CDR3 protein: CASSQELGINRGRETQYF. The CDR3 DNA follows: TGCGCCAGCAGCCAAGAATTAGGCATCAACCGGGGGCGGGAGACCCAGTACTTC.

This clone has just a few counts. V is TRBV15 and J is TRBJ2-1, with D tentatively TRBD2 (5 bases). Per germline, CDR1 LNHNV and CDR2 YYDKDF (reference sequence). The ends were cut back, 0 bases at V and 12 bases at J, with 18 bases in the middle. The CDR3 totals 15 residues. The DNA of the CDR3 is TGTGCCACCAGCAGAGATACCGCCGCTAGCCGAGGGCAGTTCTTC. Amino acid sequence: CATSRDTAASRGQFF.

V is TRBV29-1 and J is TRBJ2-2, with D hard to call. V was cut by 4 bases and J by 1 base, with 7 bases left in between. CDR1 and CDR2 from the germline V gene are SQVTM and ANQGSEA. CDR3 length: 13 residues. The CDR3 loop is CSVGQLNTGELFF. The CDR3 region has the DNA TGCAGCGTTGGTCAGTTGAACACCGGGGAGCTGTTTTTT.

This clone was detected a few times. This chain joins TRBV29-1 and TRBJ2-7, with 8 bases that match TRBD1. The CDR3 loop spans 13 amino acids. CDR1 and CDR2 (germline): SQVTM, ANQGSEA. The junction had 5 bases not matched to a gene; V was cut back by 1 base and J by 6 bases. CDR3 DNA sequence: TGCAGCGTTGAAGGGACAGGGTTTGTCGAGCAGTACTTC. It translates to CSVEGTGFVEQYF.

J is TRBJ2-3 and V is TRBV29-1; D may be TRBD1 or TRBD2 (5 bases each). Trimming removed 2 bases at V and 11 bases at J, with 23 bases between. Germline assignment: CDR1 SQVTM and CDR2 ANQGSEA. There are 15 residues in the CDR3. The CDR3 DNA follows: TGCAGCGTTGAATCAAGGAGATGGGACGCAACAGAGCAGTATTTT. Its translation is CSVESRRWDATEQYF.

This clone was observed a handful of times. The J gene is TRBJ2-7, the V gene TRBV7-9, with 8 bases aligning to TRBD1. CDR3 size: 14 residues. The germline CDR1 and CDR2 sequences are SEHNR and FQNEAQ (reference sequence). V lost 4 bases to trimming and J lost 3 bases; unmatched junction nucleotides: 5. The CDR3 reads CASSSRTGNYEQYF. CDR3 sequence (DNA): TGTGCCAGCAGCTCTCGGACAGGGAACTACGAGCAGTACTTC. The full variable domain, its missing parts supplied by reference TRBV7-9 and TRBJ2-7, is DTGVSQNPRHKITKRGQNVTFRCDPISEHNRLYWYRQTLGQGPEFLTYFQNEAQLEKSRLLSDRFSAERPKGSFSTLEIQRTEQGDSAMYLCASSSRTGNYEQYFGPGTRLTVT.

This clone was detected only a few times. This sequence may be a read error, since a much larger clone differs from it by one base. Other DNA sequences in this sample translate to the same CDR3. The genes are TRBV7-2 and TRBJ1-2, with D unresolved. The V gene lost 0 bases and the J gene lost 2 bases, with 4 bases spanning the gap. CDR1 is SGHTA, CDR2 FQGNSA, per germline. CDR3 length: 13 amino acids. The CDR3 region is CASSLAGNYGYTF. DNA of the CDR3: TGTGCCAGCAGCTTAGCAGGGAACTATGGCTACACCTTC.

This rearrangement joins TRBV29-1 to TRBJ1-1; D call uncertain. V was pared by 7 bases and J by 4 bases, with 10 bases between. This CDR3 has 11 amino acids. Germline loops: CDR1 SQVTM, CDR2 ANQGSEA. CDR3 nucleotides: TGCAGCGCCGACGGGCGCACTGAAGCTTTCTTT. Residues: CSADGRTEAFF.

The rearrangement uses TRBV5-4 and TRBJ2-7, with D hard to call. The germline V gene has CDR1 SGHNT and CDR2 YYREEE (reference sequence). The CDR3 covers 11 residues. V shed 3 bases and J shed 2 bases, with 3 bases lying between them. The CDR3 DNA reads as TGTGCCAGCAGCTCACCCTACGAGCAGTACTTC. Its translation is CASSSPYEQYF.

The chain recombines TRBV30 with TRBJ1-3; the D gene is possibly TRBD1 (5 bases). CDR3 size: 15 residues. Germline CDR1 and CDR2: GTSNPN and SVGIG (reference sequence). V gave up 0 bases and J gave up 4 bases, with 13 bases separating them. CDR3 protein: CAWSVRGGFGNTIYF. CDR3 bases: TGTGCCTGGAGTGTACGTGGGGGGTTCGGAAACACCATATATTTT.

The chain is built from TRBV6-5 and TRBJ1-2; D remains unclear. The V end was cut by 7 bases, the J end by 9 bases, with 12 bases between. Germline values: CDR1 MNHEY, CDR2 SVGAGI. The CDR3 spans 11 residues. The CDR3 protein is CASMEMGSYTF. In DNA form, the CDR3 reads TGTGCCAGCATGGAGATGGGAAGCTACACCTTC.

V usage is TRBV7-9 and J usage is TRBJ1-5; the D gene is possibly TRBD1 (5 bases). Looked up from germline, CDR1 is SEHNR and CDR2 is FQNEAQ (reference sequence). The CDR3 spans 16 residues. Trimming pared 6 bases from V and 0 bases from J, leaving 15 bases between. DNA for the CDR3: TGTGCCAGCAGTCACGTCGGAGGGACTAGCAATCAGCCCCAGCATTTT. Its protein is CASSHVGGTSNQPQHF.

CDR3 DNA: TGTGCCAGCAGTAAACGGACAGGGCCCTACGAGCAGTACTTC. As protein: CASSKRTGPYEQYF. The chain has TRBV27 and TRBJ2-7; 8 bases agree with TRBD1. CDR1 and CDR2 from the germline V gene are MNHEY and SMNVEV (reference sequence). The V and J ends lost 5 bases and 2 bases, in that order; junction bases with no gene match: 5. This CDR3 is 14 amino acids long.

The V and J genes are TRBV4-1 and TRBJ2-1; tentatively, D is TRBD2 (5 bases). The CDR3 length is 17 residues. The germline V gene encodes CDR1 MGHRA and CDR2 YSYEKL. V lost 0 bases and J 0 bases, leaving 12 bases between the germline ends. In DNA, the CDR3 is TGCGCCAGCAGCCAAGATCCCCCGGGGAGCTCCTACAATGAGCAGTTCTTC. Translated, it gives CASSQDPPGSSYNEQFF.

In its sample, this clone was seen a few times. V usage is TRBV11-2 and J usage is TRBJ2-1; 7 bases align to TRBD1. The germline CDR1 and CDR2 sequences are SGHAT and FQNNGV. V was clipped by 1 base and J by 7 bases; unmatched bases: 7. The CDR3 has 15 amino acids. The DNA for the CDR3 is TGTGCCAGCAGCTTAGGACAGGGAGCACGGAATGAGCAGTTCTTC. The encoded protein is CASSLGQGARNEQFF.

The V gene is TRBV30, the J gene TRBJ2-1; D is possibly TRBD2 (6 bases). V lost 3 bases, J lost 8 bases, and 11 bases lay in between. In germline, CDR1 is GTSNPN, CDR2 SVGIG (reference sequence). The CDR3 is 12 amino acids. CDR3: CAWSLTSHEQFF. The CDR3 DNA reads TGTGCCTGGAGCTTGACTAGTCATGAGCAGTTCTTC.

This clone has more than one count but fewer than ten. The V and J genes are TRBV23-1 and TRBJ1-2; D call uncertain. TRBV23-1 is an ORF; its function is uncertain. The ends were cut back, 0 bases at V and 5 bases at J, with 7 bases in the middle. This CDR3 spans 13 amino acids. The CDR3 DNA follows: TGCGCCAGCAGTCAATCAGCGTTATATGGCTACACCTTC. Amino acids: CASSQSALYGYTF.

This clone was observed a few times. The chain recombines TRBV5-5 with TRBJ1-1; D is possibly TRBD1 (5 bases). The V and J ends lost 2 bases and 4 bases respectively, with 12 bases between them. The CDR3 is 14 residues long. Germline V gives CDR1 SGHKS, CDR2 YYEKEE (reference sequence). In DNA, the CDR3 is TGTGCCAGCAGCTTTGCAGGGTCGAGCACTGAAGCTTTCTTT. Protein sequence: CASSFAGSSTEAFF. Based on the CDR3 plus reference TRBV5-5 and TRBJ1-1, the full variable domain is DAGVTQSPTHLIKTRGQQVTLRCSPISGHKSVSWYQQVLGQGPQFIFQYYEKEERGRGNFPDRFSARQFPNYSSELNVNALLLGDSALYLCASSFAGSSTEAFFGQGTRLTVV.

This chain links TRBV6-5 with TRBJ2-2; D call uncertain. This CDR3 is 14 amino acids long. Germline loops: CDR1 MNHEY, CDR2 SVGAGI. V dropped 6 bases and J dropped 4 bases, with 12 bases sitting between them. CDR3 residues: CASSPWASTGELFF. CDR3 sequence (DNA): TGTGCCAGCAGCCCGTGGGCCTCCACCGGGGAGCTGTTTTTT.

The chain has TRBV5-6 and TRBJ2-3; 8 bases align to TRBD1. CDR3 length: 15 amino acids. Germline assignment: CDR1 SGHDT and CDR2 YYEEEE. Trimming removed 4 bases from V and 0 bases from J; junction bases left unmatched: 4. The DNA for the CDR3 is TGTGCCAGCAGCCGGGACAGGCGGAGCACAGATACGCAGTATTTT. Amino acids: CASSRDRRSTDTQYF.

The CDR3 spells CAWSVRWRRGAGELFF. Here the CDR3 DNA reads TGTGCCTGGAGTGTACGGTGGCGACGAGGGGCCGGGGAGCTGTTTTTT. The J gene is TRBJ2-2, the V gene TRBV30, with D perhaps given as TRBD1 or TRBD2 (5 bases each). This CDR3 has 16 amino acids. Trimming left V 0 bases short and J 6 bases short, with 17 bases between. The germline CDR1 and CDR2 sequences are GTSNPN and SVGIG (reference sequence). Full variable domain (remainder filled in from reference TRBV30 and TRBJ2-2): SQTIHQWPATLVQPVGSPLSLECTVEGTSNPNLYWYRQAAGRGLQLLFYSVGIGQISSEVPQNLSASRPQDRQFILSSKKLLLSDSGFYLCAWSVRWRRGAGELFFGEGSRLTVL.

This clone appeared a few times. The gene calls are TRBV2 and TRBJ1-4, with TRBD1 identical over 8 bases. CDR1 is SNHLY and CDR2 is FYNNEI in the germline V gene. Trimming at V came to 6 bases and at J to 10 bases, leaving 4 bases not matched to a gene. CDR3 size: 12 residues. The CDR3 spells CASSAGQGKLFF. The DNA of the CDR3 is TGTGCCAGCAGCGCTGGACAGGGAAAACTGTTTTTT.

The chain joins TRBV29-1 to TRBJ2-3; 10 bases are shared with TRBD2. After removal of 7 bases from V and 6 bases from J, the junction contained 13 bases not matched to a gene. CDR3 length: 15 amino acids. The germline V gene encodes CDR1 SQVTM and CDR2 ANQGSEA. CDR3 sequence (DNA): TGCAGCGCTACCCTGGGACTAGCGATTTTGGATACGCAGTATTTT. Encoded protein: CSATLGLAILDTQYF.

J is TRBJ1-2 and V is TRBV18; D ambiguous. Germline V lookup: CDR1 KGHSH, CDR2 LQKENI. The germline V and J ends were trimmed by 2 bases and 2 bases, with 12 bases remaining between them. The CDR3 runs 15 residues. The CDR3 loop reads CASSPGGRQNYGYTF. The CDR3 region has the DNA TGTGCCAGCTCACCAGGAGGCAGGCAAAACTATGGCTACACCTTC.

V is TRBV18 and J is TRBJ2-5; no firm D call. The V gene's germline CDR1 is KGHSH and CDR2 LQKENI. V was clipped by 1 base and J by 5 bases, with 11 bases between them. The CDR3 sequence is 14 residues long. CDR3 DNA: TGTGCCAGCTCACCACAATCCTGGTCGGAGACCCAGTACTTC. Its protein product is CASSPQSWSETQYF.

This chain links TRBV25-1 with TRBJ2-5, with a possible D match to TRBD2 (6 bases). The germline V and J ends were trimmed by 2 bases and 5 bases, with 6 bases remaining between them. The germline gives CDR1 MGHDK, CDR2 SYGVNS. The CDR3 consists of 12 residues. The CDR3 DNA is TGTGCCAGCAGTGAAGGGACTGAGACCCAGTACTTC. Translated, it gives CASSEGTETQYF.

Only a few counts were recorded for this clone. The J gene is TRBJ1-2, the V gene TRBV4-2; 7 bases map to TRBD1. Germline V gene data show CDR1 as LGHNA and CDR2 as YNFKEQ. The CDR3 loop spans 16 amino acids. With 4 bases clipped from V and 5 bases from J, the junction kept 13 bases outside the gene matches. Here the CDR3 reads CASSLKGVGDSYGYTF. CDR3 DNA sequence: TGTGCCAGCAGCCTAAAAGGAGTAGGGGACAGTTATGGCTACACCTTC.

This clone was picked up a small number of times. CDR3 protein: CSVSAGSGETQYF. In DNA form, the CDR3 reads TGCAGCGTTTCCGCCGGGTCGGGGGAGACCCAGTACTTC. This chain connects TRBV29-1 to TRBJ2-5, with D tentatively TRBD2 (5 bases). Deletions cut 5 bases from V and 5 bases from J, with 15 bases between. Germline V gene lookup returns CDR1 SQVTM and CDR2 ANQGSEA. The CDR3 covers 13 residues.